Listed here are 24 T cell receptor beta chains from one sample, sequenced in a study of shared clonotypes between healthy human individuals. Here immunoSEQ multiplex PCR was the method, and the copy in TCRdb shows in-frame clones only, minus some. The sample includes around 2.5 million clones, more than 85% seen only once; the top ten take 0.36%. The sample taken for sequencing was naive CD4+ T cells from PBMCs. Subset specified: CD45RA+ positively selected. The receptors stem from a man between 18 and 29 years old in good health. Some clones in this sample may be carry-over from other donors' samples.

This clone turned up a few times. This chain links TRBV15 with TRBJ2-5; unclear D gene. The CDR3 runs to 12 residues. With 3 bases removed from V and 5 bases from J, the gap between germline ends came to 7 bases. CDR1 is LNHNV, CDR2 YYDKDF, per germline (reference sequence). CDR3 residues: CATSRVSETQYF. CDR3 nucleotide sequence: TGTGCCACCAGCAGGGTCTCGGAGACCCAGTACTTC.

The chain couples TRBV9 to TRBJ2-7; tentative D call: TRBD2 (6 bases). V dropped 5 bases and J dropped 0 bases, with 12 bases sitting between them. The length of the CDR3 is 14 residues. Germline V gene data show CDR1 as SGDLS and CDR2 as YYNGEE. The CDR3 here is CASSAMGGSYEQYF. DNA of the CDR3: TGTGCCAGCAGTGCTATGGGGGGCTCCTACGAGCAGTACTTC.

The CDR3 protein is CASSRVAPGAWGQPQHF. CDR3 DNA sequence: TGTGCCAGTAGTCGTGTCGCTCCGGGGGCTTGGGGGCAGCCCCAGCATTTT. The chain recombines TRBV19 with TRBJ1-5; D is perhaps TRBD1 (6 bases). Germline V CDR1 and CDR2: LNHDA, SQIVND (reference sequence). With 5 bases removed from V and 7 bases from J, the gap between germline ends came to 24 bases. The CDR3 has 17 residues.

CDR3 sequence (DNA): TGTGCCAGCAGTCCAGGGGGCGGAGAGACTGAAGCTTTCTTT. As protein: CASSPGGGETEAFF. V usage is TRBV28 and J usage is TRBJ1-1, with 8 bases identical to TRBD1. Unmatched junction bases numbered 7, after V lost 5 bases and J lost 5 bases. The germline V gene encodes CDR1 MDHEN and CDR2 SYDVKM. This CDR3 is 14 amino acids long.

The rearrangement joins TRBV5-4 to TRBJ2-5; TRBD2 aligns across 9 bases. V dropped 2 bases and J dropped 4; count of bases not matched to a gene: 12. The CDR3 extends over 17 amino acids. The germline CDR1 and CDR2 sequences are SGHNT and YYREEE (reference sequence). In DNA, the CDR3 is TGTGCCAGCAGCTTTGCTAGCGGGGTTCCTCACGGAGAGACCCAGTACTTC. Its translation is CASSFASGVPHGETQYF.

The rearrangement uses TRBV11-2 and TRBJ2-1; no firm D call. From germline, CDR1 is SGHAT and CDR2 FQNNGV. The CDR3 has 14 residues. The V and J ends lost 3 bases and 10 bases respectively, with 16 bases between them. The CDR3 region is CASSFTLGNGEQFF. In DNA form, the CDR3 reads TGTGCCAGCAGCTTTACTTTGGGGAACGGGGAGCAGTTCTTC.

The chain combines TRBV7-9 with TRBJ2-7; possible D gene TRBD2, 6 bases. The CDR3 extends over 15 amino acids. Germline CDR1 and CDR2: SEHNR and FQNEAQ (reference sequence). Trimming left V 3 bases short and J 2 bases short, with 14 bases between. The CDR3 here is CASSFFGGATYEQYF. CDR3 coding DNA: TGTGCCAGCAGCTTCTTTGGAGGGGCTACCTACGAGCAGTACTTC.

The CDR3 DNA reads TGCGCCAGCAGCGCCCGGACAGGGGGCGGAGATACGCAGTATTTT. As protein: CASSARTGGGDTQYF. The V and J genes are TRBV5-1 and TRBJ2-3; 11 bases align to TRBD1. The CDR3 extends over 15 amino acids. With 4 bases clipped from V and 5 bases from J, the junction kept 6 bases outside the gene matches. Germline assignment: CDR1 SGHRS and CDR2 YFSETQ.

This clone was recorded only once. The J gene is TRBJ2-1, the V gene TRBV2; D perhaps matches TRBD2 (6 bases). V lost 8 bases to trimming and J lost 11 bases, with 19 bases between them. Germline-derived CDR1 and CDR2 are SNHLY and FYNNEI. There are 13 residues in the CDR3. The CDR3 spells CASRLDGAGKQFF. The CDR3 DNA reads TGTGCCAGCCGACTGGACGGAGCGGGTAAGCAGTTCTTC.

DNA for the CDR3: TGTGCCAGCAGTTTATTCGGACTAGCGGGAGTCTCAGATACGCAGTATTTT. Translated: CASSLFGLAGVSDTQYF. V is TRBV27 and J is TRBJ2-3; TRBD2 agrees at 13 bases. Trimming cost V 1 base and J 4 bases; bases outside gene matches: 5. Per germline, CDR1 MNHEY and CDR2 SMNVEV (reference sequence). The CDR3 spans 17 residues.

The chain recombines TRBV29-1 with TRBJ1-3; 8 bases align to TRBD1. CDR3 size: 16 residues. Trimming removed 2 bases from V and 9 bases from J; junction bases left unmatched: 15. CDR1 and CDR2 (germline): SQVTM, ANQGSEA. CDR3 bases: TGCAGCGTTGAAACGGGACAGGCCTACGATTACGGCACCATATATTTT. It translates to CSVETGQAYDYGTIYF.

J is TRBJ2-5 and V is TRBV11-2, with D tentatively TRBD1 or TRBD2 (5 bases each). The CDR3 contains 15 residues. V shed 5 bases and J shed 2 bases, with 15 bases lying between them. Germline lookup yields CDR1 SGHAT and CDR2 FQNNGV. The CDR3 nucleotides are TGTGCCAGCAGCCAATCGGGACGGTTACAAGAGACCCAGTACTTC. Translating it yields CASSQSGRLQETQYF.

The V and J genes are TRBV7-9 and TRBJ2-5; D is possibly TRBD2 (5 bases). Trimming pared 5 bases from V and 2 bases from J, leaving 12 bases between. There are 14 residues in the CDR3. The V gene's germline CDR1 is SEHNR and CDR2 FQNEAQ (reference sequence). CDR3 DNA: TGTGCCAGCAGCGCGGACTGGTCGCAAGAGACCCAGTACTTC. It encodes CASSADWSQETQYF. The whole variable domain, filled in from reference TRBV7-9 and TRBJ2-5, reads DTGVSQNPRHKITKRGQNVTFRCDPISEHNRLYWYRQTLGQGPEFLTYFQNEAQLEKSRLLSDRFSAERPKGSFSTLEIQRTEQGDSAMYLCASSADWSQETQYFGPGTRLLVL.

This sequence joins TRBV4-1 and TRBJ2-3; D call uncertain. Germline CDR1 and CDR2: MGHRA and YSYEKL. V was cut by 1 base and J by 1 base, with 18 bases left in between. The length of the CDR3 is 18 residues. The CDR3 region has the DNA TGCGCCAGCAGCCAAGCGGCCCTGGATAGCCGAGGCACAGATACGCAGTATTTT. Protein product: CASSQAALDSRGTDTQYF.

The V gene is TRBV9, the J gene TRBJ2-3, with D possibly matching TRBD2 (8 bases). Germline V gene lookup returns CDR1 SGDLS and CDR2 YYNGEE. The CDR3 sequence is 19 residues long. V was trimmed by 1 base and J by 4 bases, leaving 25 bases between them. The CDR3 reads CASSVQSKPGLGGSDTQYF. The DNA for the CDR3 is TGTGCCAGCAGCGTACAGTCGAAGCCGGGACTAGGGGGCTCAGATACGCAGTATTTT. The entire variable domain, with the rest obtained from reference TRBV9 and TRBJ2-3, is as follows: DSGVTQTPKHLITATGQRVTLRCSPRSGDLSVYWYQQSLDQGLQFLIQYYNGEERAKGNILERFSAQQFPDLHSELNLSSLELGDSALYFCASSVQSKPGLGGSDTQYFGPGTRLTVL.

The V and J genes are TRBV4-1 and TRBJ2-7; D is possibly TRBD2 (5 bases). Germline V gene data show CDR1 as MGHRA and CDR2 as YSYEKL. The CDR3 consists of 15 residues. V lost 0 bases and J 2 bases, leaving 11 bases between the germline ends. For the CDR3, the DNA is TGCGCCAGCAGCCAAGATCTCGCCGGGGCCTACGAGCAGTACTTC. It is translated as CASSQDLAGAYEQYF.

V gene TRBV5-1 combines with J gene TRBJ2-1, with D hard to call. The CDR3 contains 13 residues. CDR1 and CDR2 (germline): SGHRS, YFSETQ. Trimming shortened V by 0 bases and J by 8 bases, and 9 bases separated the two germline ends. The CDR3 DNA is TGCGCCAGCAGCTTGGAGGGCAACCATGAGCAGTTCTTC. This translates into CASSLEGNHEQFF.

The chain carries TRBV19 and TRBJ1-3; tentatively, D is TRBD1 (5 bases). The germline V gene encodes CDR1 LNHDA and CDR2 SQIVND (reference sequence). This CDR3 has 13 residues. V dropped 8 bases and J dropped 1 base, with 9 bases sitting between them. This CDR3 reads CASLRESGNTIYF. CDR3 in DNA: TGTGCCAGTCTCAGGGAATCTGGAAACACCATATATTTT.

V usage is TRBV18 and J usage is TRBJ1-2, with D possibly being TRBD1 (6 bases). The V and J ends lost 4 bases and 5 bases respectively, with 17 bases between them. CDR3 length: 15 residues. Germline V gene sequence: CDR1 KGHSH, CDR2 LQKENI. The CDR3 bases are TGTGCCAGCTCACTCTCCAGACAGGCCGGTTATGGCTACACCTTC. Protein product: CASSLSRQAGYGYTF.

The V gene is TRBV5-1, the J gene TRBJ1-1; no reliable D call. The germline V gene encodes CDR1 SGHRS and CDR2 YFSETQ. Trimming pared 1 base from V and 6 bases from J, leaving 13 bases between. The CDR3 sequence is 14 residues long. The CDR3 DNA is TGCGCCAGCAGCTTGAATCCGGGGTCGGCTGAAGCTTTCTTT. Translating gives CASSLNPGSAEAFF. Full variable domain (rest looked up from reference TRBV5-1 and TRBJ1-1): KAGVTQTPRYLIKTRGQQVTLSCSPISGHRSVSWYQQTPGQGLQFLFEYFSETQRNKGNFPGRFSGRQFSNSRSEMNVSTLELGDSALYLCASSLNPGSAEAFFGQGTRLTVV.

The chain has TRBV6-5 and TRBJ2-7, with D possibly being TRBD2 (5 bases). Germline loops: CDR1 MNHEY, CDR2 SVGAGI. This CDR3 contains 13 residues. Between the trimmed V and J ends, which lost 3 bases and 7 bases, there was a span of 13 bases. CDR3 loop: CASSYLSGEEQYF. The CDR3 DNA reads TGTGCCAGCAGTTATCTGAGCGGAGAAGAGCAGTACTTC.

The rearrangement links TRBV10-3 to TRBJ2-3, with 13 positions matching TRBD2. Unmatched junction bases numbered 4, after V lost 6 bases and J lost 4 bases. CDR1 is ENHRY, CDR2 SYGVKD, per germline. This CDR3 contains 15 residues. CDR3 residues: CAIRRLAGGPDTQYF. The CDR3 coding sequence is TGTGCCATCAGACGACTAGCGGGAGGTCCAGATACGCAGTATTTT.

This chain uses TRBV10-3 with TRBJ2-1; 7 bases match TRBD2. The CDR3 has 15 amino acids. Germline assignment: CDR1 ENHRY and CDR2 SYGVKD. V lost 3 bases and J lost 5; bases outside the gene matches: 7. The CDR3 sequence: CAISDERGHNNEQFF. Written as DNA, the CDR3 is TGTGCCATCAGTGACGAGCGGGGCCACAACAATGAGCAGTTCTTC.

This clone has just a few counts. The V and J genes are TRBV7-9 and TRBJ1-2, with D uncertain. Germline-derived CDR1 and CDR2 are SEHNR and FQNEAQ (reference sequence). The CDR3 runs to 12 residues. V dropped 5 bases and J dropped 6 bases, with 10 bases sitting between them. CDR3 DNA sequence: TGTGCCAGCAGCCCGTCAAGGGATGGCTACACCTTC. Protein product: CASSPSRDGYTF.